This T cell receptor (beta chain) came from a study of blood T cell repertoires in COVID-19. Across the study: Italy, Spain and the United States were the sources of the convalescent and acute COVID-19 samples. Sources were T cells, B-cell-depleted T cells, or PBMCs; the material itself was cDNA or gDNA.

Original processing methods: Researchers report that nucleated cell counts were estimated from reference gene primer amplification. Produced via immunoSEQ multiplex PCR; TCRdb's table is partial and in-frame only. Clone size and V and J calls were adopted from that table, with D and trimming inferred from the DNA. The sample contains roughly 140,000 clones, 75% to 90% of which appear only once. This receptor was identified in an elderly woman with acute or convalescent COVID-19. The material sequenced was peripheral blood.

This CDR3 reads CASSPRTSGRAGTDTQYF. CDR3 nucleotides: TGTGCCAGCTCACCGCGAACTAGCGGGAGGGCCGGGACAGATACGCAGTATTTT. The J gene is TRBJ2-3, the V gene TRBV18, with 13 bases lining up with TRBD2. Germline-derived CDR1 and CDR2 are KGHSH and LQKENI. This CDR3 has 18 residues. V was clipped by 3 bases and J by 3 bases; unmatched bases: 9. Complete variable domain (other parts from reference TRBV18 and TRBJ2-3): NAGVMQNPRHLVRRRGQEARLRCSPMKGHSHVYWYRQLPEEGLKFMVYLQKENIIDESGMPKERFSAEFPKEGPSILRIQQVVRGDSAAYFCASSPRTSGRAGTDTQYFGPGTRLTVL.